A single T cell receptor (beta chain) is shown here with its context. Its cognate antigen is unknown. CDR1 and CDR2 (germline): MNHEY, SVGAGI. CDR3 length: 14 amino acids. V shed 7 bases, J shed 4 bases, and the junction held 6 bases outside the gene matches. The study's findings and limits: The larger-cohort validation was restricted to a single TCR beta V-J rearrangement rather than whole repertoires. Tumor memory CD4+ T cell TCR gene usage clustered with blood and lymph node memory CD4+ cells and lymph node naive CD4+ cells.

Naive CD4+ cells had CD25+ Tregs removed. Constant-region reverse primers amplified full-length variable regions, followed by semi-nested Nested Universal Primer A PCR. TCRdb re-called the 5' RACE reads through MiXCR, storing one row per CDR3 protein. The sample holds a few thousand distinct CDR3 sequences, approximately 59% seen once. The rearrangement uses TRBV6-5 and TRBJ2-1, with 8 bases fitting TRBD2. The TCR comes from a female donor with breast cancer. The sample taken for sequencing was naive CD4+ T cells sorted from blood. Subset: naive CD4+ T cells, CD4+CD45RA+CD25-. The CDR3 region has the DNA TGTGCCAGCACATCGGGAGGGCCTTACAATGAGCAGTTCTTC. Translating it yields CASTSGGPYNEQFF.